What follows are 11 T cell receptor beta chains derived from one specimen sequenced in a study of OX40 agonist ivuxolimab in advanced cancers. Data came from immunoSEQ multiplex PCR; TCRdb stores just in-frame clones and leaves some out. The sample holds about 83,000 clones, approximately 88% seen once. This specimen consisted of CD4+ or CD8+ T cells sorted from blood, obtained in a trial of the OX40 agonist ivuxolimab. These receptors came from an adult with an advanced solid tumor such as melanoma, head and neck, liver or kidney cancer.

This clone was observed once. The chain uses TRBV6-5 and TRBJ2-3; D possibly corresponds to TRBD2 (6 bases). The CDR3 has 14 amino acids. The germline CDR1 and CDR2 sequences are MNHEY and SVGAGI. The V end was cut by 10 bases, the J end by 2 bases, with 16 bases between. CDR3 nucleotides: TGTGCCACCCGGAGGGACTCGAACACAGATACGCAGTATTTT. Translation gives CATRRDSNTDTQYF.

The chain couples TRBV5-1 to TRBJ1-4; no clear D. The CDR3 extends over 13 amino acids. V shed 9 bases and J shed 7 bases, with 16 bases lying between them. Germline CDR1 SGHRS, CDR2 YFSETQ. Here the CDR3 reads CATKDAPGEKLFF. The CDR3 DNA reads TGCGCCACCAAGGACGCTCCAGGTGAAAAACTGTTTTTT.

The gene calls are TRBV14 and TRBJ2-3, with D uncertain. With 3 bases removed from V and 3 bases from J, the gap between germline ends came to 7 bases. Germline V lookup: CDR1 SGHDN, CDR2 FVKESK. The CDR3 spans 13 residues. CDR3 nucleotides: TGTGCCAGCAGCCACTGGCAGACAGATACGCAGTATTTT. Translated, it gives CASSHWQTDTQYF.

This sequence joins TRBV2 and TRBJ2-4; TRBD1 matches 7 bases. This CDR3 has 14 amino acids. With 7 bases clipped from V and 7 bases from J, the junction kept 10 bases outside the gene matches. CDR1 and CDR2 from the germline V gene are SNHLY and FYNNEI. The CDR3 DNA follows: TGTGCCAGCACCCCGACGGGACAGCCCAACATTCAGTACTTC. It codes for CASTPTGQPNIQYF.

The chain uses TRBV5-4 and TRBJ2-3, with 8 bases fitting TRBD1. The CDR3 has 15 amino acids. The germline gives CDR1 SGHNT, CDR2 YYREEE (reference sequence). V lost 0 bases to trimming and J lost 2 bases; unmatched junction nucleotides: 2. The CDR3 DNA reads TGTGCCAGCAGCTTGGACAGGGGGGTCACAGATACGCAGTATTTT. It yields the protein CASSLDRGVTDTQYF.

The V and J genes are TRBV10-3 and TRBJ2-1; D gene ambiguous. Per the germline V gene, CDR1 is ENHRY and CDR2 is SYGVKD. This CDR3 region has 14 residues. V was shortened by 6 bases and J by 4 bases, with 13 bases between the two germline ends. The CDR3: CAISPGPLYNEQFF. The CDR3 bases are TGTGCCATCAGCCCCGGGCCCTTATACAATGAGCAGTTCTTC.

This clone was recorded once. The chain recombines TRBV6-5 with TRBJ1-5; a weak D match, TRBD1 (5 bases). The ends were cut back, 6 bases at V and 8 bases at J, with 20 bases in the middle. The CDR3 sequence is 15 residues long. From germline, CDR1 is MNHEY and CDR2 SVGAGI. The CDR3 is CASSVAGTGVEPQHF. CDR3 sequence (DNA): TGTGCCAGCAGCGTCGCCGGGACGGGGGTCGAGCCCCAGCATTTT.

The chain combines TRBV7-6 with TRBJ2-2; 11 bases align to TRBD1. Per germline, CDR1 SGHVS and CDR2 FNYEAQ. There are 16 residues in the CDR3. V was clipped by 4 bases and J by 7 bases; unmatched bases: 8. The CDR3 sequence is CASSWTGGASRGELFF. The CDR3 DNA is TGTGCCAGCAGCTGGACAGGGGGCGCCAGCCGCGGGGAGCTGTTTTTT.

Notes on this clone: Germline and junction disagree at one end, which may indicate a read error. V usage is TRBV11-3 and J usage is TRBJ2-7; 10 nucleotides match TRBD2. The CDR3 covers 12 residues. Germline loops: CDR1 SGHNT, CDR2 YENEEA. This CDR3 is CASSLGTSGANF. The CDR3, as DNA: TGTGCCAGCAGCTTAGGAACTAGCGGGGCGAACTTC. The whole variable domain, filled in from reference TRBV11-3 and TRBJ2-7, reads EAGVVQSPRYKIIEKKQPVAFWCNPISGHNTLYWYLQNLGQGPELLIRYENEEAVDDSQLPKDRFSAERLKGVDSTLKIQPAELGDSAVYLCASSLGTSGANFGPGTRLTVT.

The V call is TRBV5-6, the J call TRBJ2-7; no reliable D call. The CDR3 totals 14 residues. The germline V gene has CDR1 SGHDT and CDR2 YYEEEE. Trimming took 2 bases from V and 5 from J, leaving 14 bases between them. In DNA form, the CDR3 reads TGTGCCAGCAGCTTTTTTCTGGGATCAAACGAGCAGTACTTC. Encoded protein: CASSFFLGSNEQYF.

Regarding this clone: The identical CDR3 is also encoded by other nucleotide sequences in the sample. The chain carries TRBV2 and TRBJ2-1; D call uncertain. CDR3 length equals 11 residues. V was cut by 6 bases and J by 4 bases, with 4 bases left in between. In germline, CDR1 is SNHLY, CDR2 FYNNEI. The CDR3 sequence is CASSEYNEQFF. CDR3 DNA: TGTGCCAGCAGCGAATACAATGAGCAGTTCTTC.